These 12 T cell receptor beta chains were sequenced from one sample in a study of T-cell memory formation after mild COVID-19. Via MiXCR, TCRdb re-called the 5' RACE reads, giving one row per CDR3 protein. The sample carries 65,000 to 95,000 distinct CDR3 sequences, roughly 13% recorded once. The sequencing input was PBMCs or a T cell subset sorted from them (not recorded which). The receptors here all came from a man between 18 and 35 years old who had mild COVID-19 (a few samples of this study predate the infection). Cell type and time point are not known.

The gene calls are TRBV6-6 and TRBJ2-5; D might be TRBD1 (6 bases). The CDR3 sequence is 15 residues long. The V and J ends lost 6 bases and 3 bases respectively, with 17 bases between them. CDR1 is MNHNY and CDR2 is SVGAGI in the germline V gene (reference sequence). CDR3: CASRPQGQSEETQYF. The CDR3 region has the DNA TGTGCCAGCAGGCCCCAAGGACAGAGCGAAGAGACCCAGTACTTC.

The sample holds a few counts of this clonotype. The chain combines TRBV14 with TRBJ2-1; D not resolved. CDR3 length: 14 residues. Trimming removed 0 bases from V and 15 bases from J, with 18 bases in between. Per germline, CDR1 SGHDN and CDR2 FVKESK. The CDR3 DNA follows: TGTGCCAGCAGCCAAGAACCGGACCCCCGAGGACGGTTCTTC. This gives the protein CASSQEPDPRGRFF.

The CDR3 coding sequence is TGTGCCAGCAGCCAAGATTACGGGGAGACCAAAAACATTCAGTACTTC. The encoded protein is CASSQDYGETKNIQYF. The chain is built from TRBV14 and TRBJ2-4, with D perhaps matching TRBD2 (5 bases). Germline V gives CDR1 SGHDN, CDR2 FVKESK. Trimming cost V 0 bases and J 2 bases, with 11 bases left between them. The CDR3 consists of 16 residues.

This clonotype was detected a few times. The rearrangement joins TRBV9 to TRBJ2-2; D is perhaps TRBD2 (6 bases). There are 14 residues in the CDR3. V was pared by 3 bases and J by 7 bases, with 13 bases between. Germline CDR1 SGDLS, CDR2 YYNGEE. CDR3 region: CASSDSEGDGELFF. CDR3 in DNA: TGTGCCAGCAGCGACTCGGAGGGTGACGGGGAGCTGTTTTTT.

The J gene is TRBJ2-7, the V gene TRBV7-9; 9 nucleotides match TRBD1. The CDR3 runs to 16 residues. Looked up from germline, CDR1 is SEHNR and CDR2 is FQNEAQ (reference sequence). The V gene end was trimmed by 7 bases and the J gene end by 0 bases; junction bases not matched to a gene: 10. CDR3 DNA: TGTGCCAGCACCGGGGTGGGGACAGGGAGCTCCTACGAGCAGTACTTC. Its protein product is CASTGVGTGSSYEQYF.

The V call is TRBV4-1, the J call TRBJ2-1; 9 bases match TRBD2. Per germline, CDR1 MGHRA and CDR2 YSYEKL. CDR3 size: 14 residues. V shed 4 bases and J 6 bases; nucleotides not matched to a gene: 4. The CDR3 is CASSPGLALNEQFF. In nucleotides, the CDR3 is TGCGCCAGCAGCCCGGGACTAGCACTCAATGAGCAGTTCTTC.

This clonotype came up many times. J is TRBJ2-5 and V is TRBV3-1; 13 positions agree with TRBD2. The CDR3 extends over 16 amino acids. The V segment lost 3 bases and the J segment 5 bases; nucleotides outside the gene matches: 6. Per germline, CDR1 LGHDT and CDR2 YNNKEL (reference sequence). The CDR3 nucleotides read TGTGCCAGCAGCCAGTGGACTAGCGGGGGAGATGAGACCCAGTACTTC. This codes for CASSQWTSGGDETQYF.

CDR3 loop: CASTGQGNSPLHF. The CDR3 DNA is TGTGCCAGCACGGGGCAGGGCAATTCACCCCTCCACTTT. The V gene is TRBV27, the J gene TRBJ1-6; D perhaps matches TRBD1 (5 bases). The CDR3 spans 13 residues. Trimming pared 7 bases from V and 7 bases from J, leaving 11 bases between. The germline V gene has CDR1 MNHEY and CDR2 SMNVEV (reference sequence).

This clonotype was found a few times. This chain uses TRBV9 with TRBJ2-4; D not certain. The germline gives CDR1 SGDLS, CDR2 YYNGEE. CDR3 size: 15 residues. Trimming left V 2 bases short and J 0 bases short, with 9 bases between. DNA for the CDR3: TGTGCCAGCAGCGTTGGTGGCGCAGCCAAAAACATTCAGTACTTC. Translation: CASSVGGAAKNIQYF.

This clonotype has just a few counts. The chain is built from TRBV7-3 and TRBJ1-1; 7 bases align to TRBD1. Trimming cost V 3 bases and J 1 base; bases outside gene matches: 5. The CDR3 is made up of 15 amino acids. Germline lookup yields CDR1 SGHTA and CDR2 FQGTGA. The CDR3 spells CASSLRQGPNTEAFF. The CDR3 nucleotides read TGTGCCAGCAGCTTGCGACAGGGTCCGAACACTGAAGCTTTCTTT.

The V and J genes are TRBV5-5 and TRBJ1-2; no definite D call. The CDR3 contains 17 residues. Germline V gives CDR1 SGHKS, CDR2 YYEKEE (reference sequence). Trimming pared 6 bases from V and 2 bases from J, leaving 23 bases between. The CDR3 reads CASNLGSSVTGNYGYTF. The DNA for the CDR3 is TGTGCCAGCAACCTAGGCTCTTCAGTCACGGGCAACTATGGCTACACCTTC.

The CDR3 sequence is CASSLFRDNEQFF. The CDR3 DNA is TGTGCCAGCAGTTTATTCCGGGACAATGAGCAGTTCTTC. The rearrangement uses TRBV27 and TRBJ2-1; D gene unclear. The germline CDR1 and CDR2 sequences are MNHEY and SMNVEV (reference sequence). The CDR3 consists of 13 residues. V was pared by 1 base and J by 5 bases, with 6 bases between.